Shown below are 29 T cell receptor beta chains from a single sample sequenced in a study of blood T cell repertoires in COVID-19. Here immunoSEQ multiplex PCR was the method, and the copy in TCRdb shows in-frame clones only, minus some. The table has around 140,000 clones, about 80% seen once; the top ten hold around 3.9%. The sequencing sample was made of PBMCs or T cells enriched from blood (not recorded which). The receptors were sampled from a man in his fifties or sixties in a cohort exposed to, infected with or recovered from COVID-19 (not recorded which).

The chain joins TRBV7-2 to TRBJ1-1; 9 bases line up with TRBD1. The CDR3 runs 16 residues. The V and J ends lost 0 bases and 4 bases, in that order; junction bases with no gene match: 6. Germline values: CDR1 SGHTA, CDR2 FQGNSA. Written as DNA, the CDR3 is TGTGCCAGCAGCTTAGCGGCGGGACAGGGCGTCACTGAAGCTTTCTTT. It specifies CASSLAAGQGVTEAFF.

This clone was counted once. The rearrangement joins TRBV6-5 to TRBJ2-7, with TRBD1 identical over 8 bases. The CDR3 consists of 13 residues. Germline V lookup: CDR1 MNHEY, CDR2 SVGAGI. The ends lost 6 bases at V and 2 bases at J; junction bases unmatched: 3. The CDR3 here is CASRDRAAYEQYF. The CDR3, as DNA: TGTGCCAGCAGGGACAGGGCCGCCTACGAGCAGTACTTC.

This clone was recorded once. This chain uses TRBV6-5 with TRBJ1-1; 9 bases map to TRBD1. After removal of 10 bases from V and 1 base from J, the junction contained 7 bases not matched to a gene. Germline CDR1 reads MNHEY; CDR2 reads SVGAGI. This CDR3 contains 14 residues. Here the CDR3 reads CATGQGTSNTEAFF. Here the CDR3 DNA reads TGTGCCACAGGACAGGGGACATCGAACACTGAAGCTTTCTTT.

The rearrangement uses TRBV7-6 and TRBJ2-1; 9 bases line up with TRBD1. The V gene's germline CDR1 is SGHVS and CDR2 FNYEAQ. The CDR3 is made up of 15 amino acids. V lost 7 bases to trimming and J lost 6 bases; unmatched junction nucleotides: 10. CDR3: CASTPTGGVFNEQFF. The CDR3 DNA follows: TGTGCCAGCACACCTACAGGGGGCGTCTTCAATGAGCAGTTCTTC.

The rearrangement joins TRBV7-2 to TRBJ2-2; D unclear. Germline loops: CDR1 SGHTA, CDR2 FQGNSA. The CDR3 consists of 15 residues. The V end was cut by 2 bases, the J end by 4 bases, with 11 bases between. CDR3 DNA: TGTGCCAGCAGCTTAAACACCGCTAGCACCGGGGAGCTGTTTTTT. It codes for CASSLNTASTGELFF.

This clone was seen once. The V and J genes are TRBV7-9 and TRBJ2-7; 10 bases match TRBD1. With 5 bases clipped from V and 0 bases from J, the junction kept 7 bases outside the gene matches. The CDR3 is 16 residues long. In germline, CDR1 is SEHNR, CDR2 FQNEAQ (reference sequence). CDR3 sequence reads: CASSGWTGGSSYEQYF. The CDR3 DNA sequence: TGTGCCAGCAGCGGCTGGACAGGGGGTTCCTCCTACGAGCAGTACTTC.

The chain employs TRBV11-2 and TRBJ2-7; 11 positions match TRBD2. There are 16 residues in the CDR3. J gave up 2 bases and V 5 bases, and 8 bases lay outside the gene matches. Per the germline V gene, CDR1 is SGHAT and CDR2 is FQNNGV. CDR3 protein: CASSPVGLAVAYEQYF. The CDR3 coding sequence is TGTGCCAGCAGCCCCGTGGGACTAGCGGTCGCCTACGAGCAGTACTTC.

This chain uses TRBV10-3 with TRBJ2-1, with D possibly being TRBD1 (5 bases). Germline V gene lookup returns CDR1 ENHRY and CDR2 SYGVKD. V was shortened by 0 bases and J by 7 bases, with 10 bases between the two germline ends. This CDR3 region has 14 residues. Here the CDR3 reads CAISESVQGNEQFF. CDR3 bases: TGTGCCATCAGTGAGTCGGTTCAGGGTAATGAGCAGTTCTTC.

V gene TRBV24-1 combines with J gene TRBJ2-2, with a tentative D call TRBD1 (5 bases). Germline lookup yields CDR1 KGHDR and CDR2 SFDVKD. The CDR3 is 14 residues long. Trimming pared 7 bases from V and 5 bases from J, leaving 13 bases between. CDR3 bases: TGTGCCACCAGAGGTCCAGGGCAGACCGGGGAGCTGTTTTTT. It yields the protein CATRGPGQTGELFF.

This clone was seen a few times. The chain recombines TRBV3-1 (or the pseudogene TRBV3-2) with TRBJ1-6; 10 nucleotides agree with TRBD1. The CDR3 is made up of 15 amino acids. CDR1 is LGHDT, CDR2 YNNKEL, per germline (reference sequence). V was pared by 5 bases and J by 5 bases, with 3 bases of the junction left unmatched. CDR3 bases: TGTGCCAGCAGCGAGGACAGGGGGGATAATTCACCCCTCCACTTT. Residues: CASSEDRGDNSPLHF.

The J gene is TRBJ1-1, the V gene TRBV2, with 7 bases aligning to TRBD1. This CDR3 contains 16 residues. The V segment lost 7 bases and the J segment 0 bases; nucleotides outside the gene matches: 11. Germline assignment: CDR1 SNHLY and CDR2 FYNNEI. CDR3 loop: CASNRLGTVMNTEAFF. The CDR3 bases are TGTGCCAGCAACCGGCTAGGGACAGTTATGAACACTGAAGCTTTCTTT.

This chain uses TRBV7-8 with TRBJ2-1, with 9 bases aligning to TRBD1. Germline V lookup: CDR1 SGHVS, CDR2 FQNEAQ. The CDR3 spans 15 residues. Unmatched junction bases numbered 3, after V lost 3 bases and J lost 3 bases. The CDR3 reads CASSLGQGYYNEQFF. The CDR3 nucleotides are TGTGCCAGCAGCTTGGGACAGGGTTACTACAATGAGCAGTTCTTC.

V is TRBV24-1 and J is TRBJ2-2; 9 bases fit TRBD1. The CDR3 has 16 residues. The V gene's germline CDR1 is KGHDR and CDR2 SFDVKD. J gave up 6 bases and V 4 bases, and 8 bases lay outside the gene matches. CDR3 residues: CATSDARTGAAGELFF. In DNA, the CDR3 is TGTGCCACCAGTGACGCTCGGACAGGGGCCGCCGGGGAGCTGTTTTTT.

The CDR3 loop is CASSPNRGLDNEQFF. The CDR3, as DNA: TGTGCCAGCAGTCCTAACAGGGGCCTCGACAATGAGCAGTTCTTC. V gene TRBV28 combines with J gene TRBJ2-1; TRBD1 agrees at 7 bases. CDR1 and CDR2 from the germline V gene are MDHEN and SYDVKM. J gave up 5 bases and V 5 bases, and 9 bases lay outside the gene matches. The CDR3 spans 15 residues.

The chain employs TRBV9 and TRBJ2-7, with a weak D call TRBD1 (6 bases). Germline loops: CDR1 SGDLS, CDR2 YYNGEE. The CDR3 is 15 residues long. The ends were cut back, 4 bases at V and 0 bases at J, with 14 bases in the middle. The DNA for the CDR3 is TGTGCCAGCAGCCCCCGGACAGAACCCTCCTACGAGCAGTACTTC. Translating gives CASSPRTEPSYEQYF.

CDR3 bases: TGTGCCAGCAGCTTGGCCGGACAGGGAGGGAACTATGGCTACACCTTC. Its protein is CASSLAGQGGNYGYTF. The V call is TRBV5-4, the J call TRBJ1-2, with TRBD1 identical over 8 bases. The ends lost 0 bases at V and 2 bases at J; junction bases unmatched: 6. This CDR3 contains 16 residues. CDR1 and CDR2 (germline): SGHNT, YYREEE (reference sequence).

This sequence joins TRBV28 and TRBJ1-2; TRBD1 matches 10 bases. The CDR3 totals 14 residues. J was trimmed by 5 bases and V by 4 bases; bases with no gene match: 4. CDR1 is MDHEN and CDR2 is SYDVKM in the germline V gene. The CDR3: CASSSGQGVYGYTF. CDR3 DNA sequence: TGTGCCAGCAGTTCTGGACAGGGGGTTTATGGCTACACCTTC.

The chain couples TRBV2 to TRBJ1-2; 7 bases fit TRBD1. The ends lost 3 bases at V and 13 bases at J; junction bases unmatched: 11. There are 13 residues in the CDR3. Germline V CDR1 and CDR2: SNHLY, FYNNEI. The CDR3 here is CASSEPGQWTATF. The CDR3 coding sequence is TGTGCCAGCAGTGAGCCGGGACAGTGGACCGCCACCTTC.

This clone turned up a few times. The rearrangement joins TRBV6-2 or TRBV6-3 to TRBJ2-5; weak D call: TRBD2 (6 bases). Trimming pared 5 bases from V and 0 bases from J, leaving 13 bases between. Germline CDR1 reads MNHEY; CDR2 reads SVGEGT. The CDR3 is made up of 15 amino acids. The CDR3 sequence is CASSTFRDYQETQYF. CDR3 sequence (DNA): TGTGCCAGCAGTACCTTCCGGGACTACCAAGAGACCCAGTACTTC.

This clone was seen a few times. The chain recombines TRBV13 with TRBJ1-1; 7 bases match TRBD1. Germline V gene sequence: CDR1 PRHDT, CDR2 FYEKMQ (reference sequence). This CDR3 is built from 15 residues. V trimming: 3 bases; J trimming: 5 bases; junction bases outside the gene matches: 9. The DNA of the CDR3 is TGTGCCAGCAGCTTCCTACAGGGGAAAGGGACTGAAGCTTTCTTT. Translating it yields CASSFLQGKGTEAFF.

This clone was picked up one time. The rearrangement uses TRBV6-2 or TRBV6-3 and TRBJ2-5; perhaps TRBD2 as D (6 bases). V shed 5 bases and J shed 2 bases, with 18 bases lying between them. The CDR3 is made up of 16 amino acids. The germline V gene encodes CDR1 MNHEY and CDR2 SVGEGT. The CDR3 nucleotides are TGTGCCAGCAGTAGCGGACTAAGACACTATCAAGAGACCCAGTACTTC. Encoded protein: CASSSGLRHYQETQYF.

The CDR3 loop is CASSPQYSNQPQHF. The CDR3 DNA sequence: TGTGCCAGCTCACCGCAGTATAGCAATCAGCCCCAGCATTTT. J is TRBJ1-5 and V is TRBV18; D gene uncertain. Between the trimmed V and J ends, which lost 3 bases and 0 bases, there was a span of 6 bases. This CDR3 is 14 amino acids long. CDR1 is KGHSH and CDR2 is LQKENI in the germline V gene.

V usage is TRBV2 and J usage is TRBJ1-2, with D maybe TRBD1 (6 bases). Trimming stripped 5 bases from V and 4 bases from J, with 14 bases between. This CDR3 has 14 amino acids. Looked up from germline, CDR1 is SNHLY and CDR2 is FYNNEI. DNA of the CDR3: TGTGCCAGCAGTCTCGAGGGGGTTGGCTATGGCTACACCTTC. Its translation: CASSLEGVGYGYTF.

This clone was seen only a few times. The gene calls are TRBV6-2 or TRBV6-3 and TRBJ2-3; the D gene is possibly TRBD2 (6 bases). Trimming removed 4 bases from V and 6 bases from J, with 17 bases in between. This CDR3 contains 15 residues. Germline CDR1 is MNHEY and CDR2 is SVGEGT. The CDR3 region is CASSSGGGGQDTQYF. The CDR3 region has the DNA TGTGCCAGCAGTTCCGGCGGAGGAGGGCAGGATACGCAGTATTTT.

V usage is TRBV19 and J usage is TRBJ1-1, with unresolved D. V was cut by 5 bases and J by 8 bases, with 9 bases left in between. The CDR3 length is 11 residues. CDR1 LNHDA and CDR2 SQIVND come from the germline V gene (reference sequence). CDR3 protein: CASSWSQEAFF. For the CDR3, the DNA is TGTGCCAGTAGTTGGAGTCAGGAAGCTTTCTTT.

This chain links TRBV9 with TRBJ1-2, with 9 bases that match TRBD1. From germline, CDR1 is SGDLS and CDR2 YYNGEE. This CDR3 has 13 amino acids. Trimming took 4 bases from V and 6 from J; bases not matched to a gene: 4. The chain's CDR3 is CASSRGDRDGYTF. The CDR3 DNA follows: TGTGCCAGCAGCCGGGGGGACAGGGATGGCTACACCTTC. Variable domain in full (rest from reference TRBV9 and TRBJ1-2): DSGVTQTPKHLITATGQRVTLRCSPRSGDLSVYWYQQSLDQGLQFLIQYYNGEERAKGNILERFSAQQFPDLHSELNLSSLELGDSALYFCASSRGDRDGYTFGSGTRLTVV.

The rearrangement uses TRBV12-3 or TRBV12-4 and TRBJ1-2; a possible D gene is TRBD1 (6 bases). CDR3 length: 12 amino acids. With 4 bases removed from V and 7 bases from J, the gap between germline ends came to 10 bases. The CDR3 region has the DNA TGTGCCAGCAGTTACCGGACAGCTGGCTACACCTTC. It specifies CASSYRTAGYTF.

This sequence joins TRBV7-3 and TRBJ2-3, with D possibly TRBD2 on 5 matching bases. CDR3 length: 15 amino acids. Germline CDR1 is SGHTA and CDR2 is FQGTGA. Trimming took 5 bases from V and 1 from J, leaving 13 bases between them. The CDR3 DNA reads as TGTGCCAGCAGCCCACAGCTAGCCGGCACAGATACGCAGTATTTT. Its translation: CASSPQLAGTDTQYF.

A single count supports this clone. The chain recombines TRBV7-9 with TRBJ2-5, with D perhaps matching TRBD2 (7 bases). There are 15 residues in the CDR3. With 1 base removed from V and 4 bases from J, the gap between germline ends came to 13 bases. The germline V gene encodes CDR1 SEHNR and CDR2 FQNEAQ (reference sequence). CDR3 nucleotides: TGTGCCAGCAGCTTAGGGGGGGGCTCGGGAGAGACCCAGTACTTC. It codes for CASSLGGGSGETQYF.